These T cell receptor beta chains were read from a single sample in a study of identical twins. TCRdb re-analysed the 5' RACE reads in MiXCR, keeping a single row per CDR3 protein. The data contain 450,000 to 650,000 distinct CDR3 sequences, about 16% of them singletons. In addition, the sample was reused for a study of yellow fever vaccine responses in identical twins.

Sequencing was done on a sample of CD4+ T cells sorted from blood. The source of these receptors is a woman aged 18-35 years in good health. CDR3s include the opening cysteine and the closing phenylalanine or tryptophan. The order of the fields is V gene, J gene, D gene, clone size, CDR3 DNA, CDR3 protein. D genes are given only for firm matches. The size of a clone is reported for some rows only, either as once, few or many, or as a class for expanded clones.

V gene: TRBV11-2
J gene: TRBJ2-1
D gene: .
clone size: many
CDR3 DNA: TGTGCCAGCAGTTCACGCGGTATGTCCTACAATGAGCAGTTCTTC
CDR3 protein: CASSSRGMSYNEQFF

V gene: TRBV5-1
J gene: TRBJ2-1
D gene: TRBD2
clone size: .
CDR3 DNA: TGCGCCAGCAGCTTAGGGGGACTAGCGGGAAACAATGAGCAGTTCTTC
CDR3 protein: CASSLGGLAGNNEQFF

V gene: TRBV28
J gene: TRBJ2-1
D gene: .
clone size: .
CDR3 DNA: TGTGCCAGCAGAAAGGGGGGGGTAGGCTTCAATGAGCAGTTCTTC
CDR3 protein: CASRKGGVGFNEQFF

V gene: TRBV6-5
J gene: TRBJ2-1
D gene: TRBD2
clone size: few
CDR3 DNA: TGTGCCAGCAGTTACTTCGGCGGGGGGGTACGTGAGCAGTTCTTC
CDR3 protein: CASSYFGGGVREQFF

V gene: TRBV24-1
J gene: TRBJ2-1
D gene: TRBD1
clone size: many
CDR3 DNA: TGTGCCACCAGTGCTCCGGACAGGGGAGGGCATGAGCAGTTCTTC
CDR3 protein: CATSAPDRGGHEQFF

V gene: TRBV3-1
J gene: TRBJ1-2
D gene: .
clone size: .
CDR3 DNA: TGTGCCAGCAGCCAAGGAAGTCAGGGCCCTGCTGGCTACACCTTC
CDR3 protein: CASSQGSQGPAGYTF

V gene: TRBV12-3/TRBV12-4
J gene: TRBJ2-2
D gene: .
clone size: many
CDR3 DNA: TGTGCCAGCAGTTTATCCGGTCCCGGGGAGCTGTTTTTT
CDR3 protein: CASSLSGPGELFF

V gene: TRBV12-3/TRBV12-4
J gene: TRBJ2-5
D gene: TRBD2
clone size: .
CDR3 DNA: TGTGCCAGCAGTTTTTCACTAGCGGGACGGGAGACCCAGTACTTC
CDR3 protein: CASSFSLAGRETQYF

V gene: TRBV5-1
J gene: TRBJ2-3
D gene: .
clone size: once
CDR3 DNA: TGCGCCAGCAGCGTCGGACTTCCCACAGATACGCAGTATTTT
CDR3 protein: CASSVGLPTDTQYF

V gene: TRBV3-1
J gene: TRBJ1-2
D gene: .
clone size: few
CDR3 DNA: TGTGCCAGCAGCCAGCTCAGGGACTATGGCTACACCTTC
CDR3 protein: CASSQLRDYGYTF

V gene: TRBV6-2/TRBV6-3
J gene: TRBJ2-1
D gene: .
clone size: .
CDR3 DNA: TGTGCCAGCAGCGAACAATTATCCACAGAGCAGTTCTTC
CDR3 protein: CASSEQLSTEQFF

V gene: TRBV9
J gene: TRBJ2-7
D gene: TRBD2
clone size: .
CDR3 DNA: TGTGCCAGCAGCGCACATAGCGGGAGCTCCTACGAGCAGTACTTC
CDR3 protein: CASSAHSGSSYEQYF

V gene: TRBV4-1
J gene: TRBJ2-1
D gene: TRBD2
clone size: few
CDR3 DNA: TGCGCCAGCAGCCAAGTTCCTAGCGGGGGCTCCTACAATGAGCAGTTCTTC
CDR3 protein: CASSQVPSGGSYNEQFF

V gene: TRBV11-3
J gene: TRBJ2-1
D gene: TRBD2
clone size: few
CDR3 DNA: TGTGCCAGCAGCTTAGGACTAGCGGGAGGTGTCGAGTTCTTC
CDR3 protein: CASSLGLAGGVEFF

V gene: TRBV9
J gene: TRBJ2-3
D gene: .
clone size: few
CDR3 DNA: TGTGCCAGCAGCGTGGGGCGGGGGCACACAGATACGCAGTATTTT
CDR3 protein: CASSVGRGHTDTQYF

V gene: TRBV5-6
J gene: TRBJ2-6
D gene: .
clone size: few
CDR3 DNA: TGTGCCAGCAGCTCGGACATTCGACCTTCTGGGGCCAACGTCCTGACTTTC
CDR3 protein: CASSSDIRPSGANVLTF

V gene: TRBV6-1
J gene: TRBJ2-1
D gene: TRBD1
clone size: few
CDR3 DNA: TGTGCCAGCAGTGGGCCCGTTATCGGGACAGGGGCCTATGAGCAGTTCTTC
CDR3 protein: CASSGPVIGTGAYEQFF

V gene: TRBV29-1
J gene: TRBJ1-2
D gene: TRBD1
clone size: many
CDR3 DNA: TGCAGCGTCGGACAGGGAAACTATGGCTACACCTTC
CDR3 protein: CSVGQGNYGYTF

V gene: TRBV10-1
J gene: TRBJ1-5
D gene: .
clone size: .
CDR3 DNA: TGCGCCAGTTCCAGGCAGCCCCAGCATTTT
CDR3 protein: CASSRQPQHF

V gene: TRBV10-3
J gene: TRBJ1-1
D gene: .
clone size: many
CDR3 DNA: TGTGCCATCAGGGAACAGGGAGGGGGCACTGAAGCTTTCTTT
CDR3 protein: CAIREQGGGTEAFF

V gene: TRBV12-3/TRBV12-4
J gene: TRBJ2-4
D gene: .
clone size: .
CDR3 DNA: TGTGCCAGCGCCAGGATGACCATTCAGTACTTC
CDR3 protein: CASARMTIQYF

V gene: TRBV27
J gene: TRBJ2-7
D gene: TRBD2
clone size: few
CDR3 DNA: TGTGCCAGCAGGAAAGCGGGAGGGAGCTCCTACGAGCAGTACTTC
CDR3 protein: CASRKAGGSSYEQYF

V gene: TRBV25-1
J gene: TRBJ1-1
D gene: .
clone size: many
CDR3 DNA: TGTGCCAGCAGTGTGAACACTGAAGCTTTCTTT
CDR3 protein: CASSVNTEAFF

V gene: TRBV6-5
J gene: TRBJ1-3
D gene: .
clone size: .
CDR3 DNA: TGTGCCAGCAGTTATGGTGGGGCTGGAAACACCATATATTTT
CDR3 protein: CASSYGGAGNTIYF

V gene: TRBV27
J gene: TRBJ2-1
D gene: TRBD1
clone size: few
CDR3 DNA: TGTGCCAGCAGTTTATTCGGACAGGGGGCCTACAATGAGCAGTTCTTC
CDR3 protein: CASSLFGQGAYNEQFF

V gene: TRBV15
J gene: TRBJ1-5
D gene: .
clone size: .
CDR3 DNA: TGTGCCACCAGCAGAGATAGGGAAGTGAGCAATCAGCCCCAGCATTTT
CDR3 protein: CATSRDREVSNQPQHF

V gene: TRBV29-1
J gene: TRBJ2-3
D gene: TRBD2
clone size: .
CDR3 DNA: TGCAGCGTTGGGGGGACTAGCCCCGCCACAGATACGCAGTATTTT
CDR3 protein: CSVGGTSPATDTQYF

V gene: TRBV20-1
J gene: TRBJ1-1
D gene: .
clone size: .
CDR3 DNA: TGCAGTGCCCCACCCCCGGGCAGGGACACTGAAGCTTTCTTT
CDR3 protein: CSAPPPGRDTEAFF

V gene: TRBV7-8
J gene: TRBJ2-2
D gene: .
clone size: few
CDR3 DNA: TGTGCCAGCAGCTCGGAGGGGAACGGGGAGCTGTTTTTT
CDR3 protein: CASSSEGNGELFF

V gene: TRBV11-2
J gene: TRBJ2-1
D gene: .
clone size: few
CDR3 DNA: TGTGCCAGCAGCTTAGTTTCCGTCAATGAGCAGTTCTTC
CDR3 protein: CASSLVSVNEQFF

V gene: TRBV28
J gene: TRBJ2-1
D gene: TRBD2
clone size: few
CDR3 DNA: TGTGCCAGCAGTGCCACGAGCGGGGGGACCGGCTACAATGAGCAGTTCTTC
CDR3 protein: CASSATSGGTGYNEQFF

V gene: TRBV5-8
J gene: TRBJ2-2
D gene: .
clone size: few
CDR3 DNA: TGTGCCAGCAGCTTGGGACAGCGAGTCGGGGAGCTGTTTTTT
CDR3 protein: CASSLGQRVGELFF

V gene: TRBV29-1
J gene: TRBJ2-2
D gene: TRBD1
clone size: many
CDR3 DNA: TGCAGTTTGGGACAGGGGTTAACCGGGGAGCTGTTTTTT
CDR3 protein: CSLGQGLTGELFF

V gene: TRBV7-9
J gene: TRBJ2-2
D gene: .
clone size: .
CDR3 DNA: TGTGCCAGCAGCTTAGCGCGGTCGGAGAACACCGGGGAGCTGTTTTTT
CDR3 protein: CASSLARSENTGELFF

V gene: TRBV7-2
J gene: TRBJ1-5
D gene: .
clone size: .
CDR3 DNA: TGTGCCAGCAGCTTAGAGGGGGGACATAGCAATCAGCCCCAGCATTTT
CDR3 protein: CASSLEGGHSNQPQHF

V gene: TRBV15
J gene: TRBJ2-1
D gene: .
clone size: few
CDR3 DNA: TGTGCCACCAGCAGAGGTGCGGGGGCCAACAATGAGCAGTTCTTC
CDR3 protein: CATSRGAGANNEQFF

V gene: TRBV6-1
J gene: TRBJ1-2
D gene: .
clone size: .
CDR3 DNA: TGTGCCAGCAAAGATTCAGGGGACGTTTATGGCTACACCTTC
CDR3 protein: CASKDSGDVYGYTF

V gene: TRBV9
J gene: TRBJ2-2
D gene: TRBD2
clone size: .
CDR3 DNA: TGTGCCAGCAGCGCGGGTCTAGCGGGAGGTGGTACCGGGGAGCTGTTTTTT
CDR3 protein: CASSAGLAGGGTGELFF

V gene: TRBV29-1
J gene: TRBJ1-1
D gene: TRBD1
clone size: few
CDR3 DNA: TGCAGCGTGGTGGGACAGCCGAACACTGAAGCTTTCTTT
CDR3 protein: CSVVGQPNTEAFF

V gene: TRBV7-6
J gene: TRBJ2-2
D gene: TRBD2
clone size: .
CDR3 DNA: TGTGCCAGCAGCCCCCACGGGACTAGCGGGAGCCTTCGGTCCGGGGAGCTGTTTTTT
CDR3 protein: CASSPHGTSGSLRSGELFF

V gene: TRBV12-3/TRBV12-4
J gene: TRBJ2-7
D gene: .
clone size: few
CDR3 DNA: TGTGCCAGCAGTTTTCAGGAAACCTACGAGCAGTACTTC
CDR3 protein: CASSFQETYEQYF

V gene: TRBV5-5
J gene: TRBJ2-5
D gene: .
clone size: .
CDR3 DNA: TGTGCCAGCAGCTTCCCTGGGTCGCCGCAGGGACAAGGAGAGACCCAGTACTTC
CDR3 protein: CASSFPGSPQGQGETQYF

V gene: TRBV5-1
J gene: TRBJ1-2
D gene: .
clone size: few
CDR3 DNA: TGCGCCAGCAAGCATGCGGCAGACGCTCCGGGCTACACCTTC
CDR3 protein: CASKHAADAPGYTF

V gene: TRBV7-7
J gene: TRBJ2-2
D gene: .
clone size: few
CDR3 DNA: TGTGCCAGCAGCGAGGTCGGCGGGGAGCTGTTTTTT
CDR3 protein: CASSEVGGELFF